This T cell receptor beta chain was found in a study of CD8+ T cells in alopecia areata (dated by TCRdb to 2016 to 2019). About the full investigation: Treated patients were enrolled in an open-label pilot trial of oral tofacitinib at 5 to 10 mg twice daily for moderate-to-severe alopecia areata. TCRbeta CDR3 regions were amplified by immunoSEQ multiplex PCR using 35 Vbeta forward and 13 Jbeta reverse primers. The RNA source kit depended on sample type: the PAXgene miRNA kit for fixed scalp, the miRNeasy kit for PBMCs, and the RNeasy kit for mouse skin. Human TCRbeta sequencing covered scalp tissue and sorted CD4+ and CD8+ peripheral blood T cells from patchy and totalis/universalis alopecia areata patients and healthy controls. Biopsies were taken from tofacitinib-treated patients at baseline and at 4 and 24 weeks of treatment, and a later scalp biopsy was taken in several of the tofacitinib-treated patients. To study T cell clonal expansion in alopecia areata, the researchers applied high-throughput TCRbeta sequencing to both the C3H/HeJ mouse model and human patients. Clonality in the scalp was compared among normal scalp (n=4), patchy alopecia areata scalp (n=8), and alopecia totalis/universalis scalp (n=8). For the treated patients, the SALT score, which quantifies what percentage of scalp surface area is affected, served as the measure of disease severity. Patients stayed on tofacitinib for 6 to 18 months and then had 6 months of follow-up off drug so that delayed response and recurrence could be assessed.

From a lookup of the germline V gene, CDR1 and CDR2 are SQVTM and ANQGSEA. The CDR3 sequence holds 13 residues, the cysteine and phenylalanine included. The retained sequence is limited to the CDR3, 39 bases, with the frame set at the first base. Trimming at the junction amounts to 5 bases on V and 4 bases on J, and the germline ends lie 12 bases apart. To note about this clone: The target of this receptor is not known. Base-call qualities are not available, and no considerably larger clone is one nucleotide away.

What the research found in general, with its limitations: Shared TCR sequences between patients were less evident than in mice, which may be partly attributable to HLA diversity in the patient population. Many expanded lesional clones were found to persist in scalp and blood during tofacitinib treatment, and relapse after treatment cessation may be partly explained by this persistence. Higher clonality and more expanded CD8+ clones were observed in lesional scalp than in normal scalp, particularly in alopecia totalis/universalis, a finding suggestive of antigenic drive. Tofacitinib significantly lowered scalp clonality and the number of expanded CD8+ clones among the top 100 scalp clones. Scalp TCR repertoire analysis is complicated because resident alphabeta T cells in normal human skin are also sequenced, whereas mouse skin is dominated by gammadelta T cells. Because the treated cohort was small and included a single nonresponder, larger studies are needed to assess links between baseline CD8+ expansion and response.

According to the study, the label for this sample's time point signals: approximately 4 weeks on oral tofacitinib. In light of the paper, this sample's treatment or condition label describes: oral pan-JAK inhibitor, 5-10 mg twice daily. From alopecia areata patients, peripheral blood was collected along with lesional scalp punch biopsies. PBMCs were isolated by density centrifugation and stained for CD3, CD4 and CD8, after which CD4+ and CD8+ T cells were sorted on a FACSAria. The library was prepared using the immunoSEQ multiplex PCR assay. RNA was extracted from all samples and reverse transcribed into cDNA as template for TCR sequencing. SuperScript III was used to make first-strand cDNA, primed with a 2:1 mix of oligo-dT and random hexamers. A synthetic immune receptor repertoire was used to assess amplification bias, and residual bias was removed computationally. Per the authors' processing: After raw reads were preprocessed to remove errors, the CDR3 was defined following IMGT conventions as running from the conserved cysteine to phenylalanine. To get clonality, Shannon entropy was normalized by log2 of the number of productive unique TCRs and the result was subtracted from 1. Whether scalp clones were CD4 or CD8 was inferred by matching scalp TCRbeta sequences against CD4 and CD8 repertoires sorted from blood. Entries here come from immuneACCESS through TCRdb and include only in-frame sequences with V and J called. Some clones fail to appear in such tables; in the studies checked, an unresolved V gene covers under half of the shortfall, and the cause of the remainder is unknown. The V and J calls and the clone size are those of that table, but D and trimming were determined from the DNA. This sample holds fewer than 250,000 clones; about 60% were observed only once. The ten largest account for approximately 0.69% of the sample.

The rearranged chain carries TRBV29-1 and TRBJ2-1; the D gene lacks a confident call. The clonotype originates from a human donor with alopecia areata. The specimen comprised CD4+ T cells sorted from blood, sampled at week 4, from a patient treated with tofacitinib. The CDR3 reads as follows: CSVRPLLYNEQFF. The nucleotide sequence is TGCAGCGTTCGCCCACTTCTTTACAATGAGCAGTTCTTC.